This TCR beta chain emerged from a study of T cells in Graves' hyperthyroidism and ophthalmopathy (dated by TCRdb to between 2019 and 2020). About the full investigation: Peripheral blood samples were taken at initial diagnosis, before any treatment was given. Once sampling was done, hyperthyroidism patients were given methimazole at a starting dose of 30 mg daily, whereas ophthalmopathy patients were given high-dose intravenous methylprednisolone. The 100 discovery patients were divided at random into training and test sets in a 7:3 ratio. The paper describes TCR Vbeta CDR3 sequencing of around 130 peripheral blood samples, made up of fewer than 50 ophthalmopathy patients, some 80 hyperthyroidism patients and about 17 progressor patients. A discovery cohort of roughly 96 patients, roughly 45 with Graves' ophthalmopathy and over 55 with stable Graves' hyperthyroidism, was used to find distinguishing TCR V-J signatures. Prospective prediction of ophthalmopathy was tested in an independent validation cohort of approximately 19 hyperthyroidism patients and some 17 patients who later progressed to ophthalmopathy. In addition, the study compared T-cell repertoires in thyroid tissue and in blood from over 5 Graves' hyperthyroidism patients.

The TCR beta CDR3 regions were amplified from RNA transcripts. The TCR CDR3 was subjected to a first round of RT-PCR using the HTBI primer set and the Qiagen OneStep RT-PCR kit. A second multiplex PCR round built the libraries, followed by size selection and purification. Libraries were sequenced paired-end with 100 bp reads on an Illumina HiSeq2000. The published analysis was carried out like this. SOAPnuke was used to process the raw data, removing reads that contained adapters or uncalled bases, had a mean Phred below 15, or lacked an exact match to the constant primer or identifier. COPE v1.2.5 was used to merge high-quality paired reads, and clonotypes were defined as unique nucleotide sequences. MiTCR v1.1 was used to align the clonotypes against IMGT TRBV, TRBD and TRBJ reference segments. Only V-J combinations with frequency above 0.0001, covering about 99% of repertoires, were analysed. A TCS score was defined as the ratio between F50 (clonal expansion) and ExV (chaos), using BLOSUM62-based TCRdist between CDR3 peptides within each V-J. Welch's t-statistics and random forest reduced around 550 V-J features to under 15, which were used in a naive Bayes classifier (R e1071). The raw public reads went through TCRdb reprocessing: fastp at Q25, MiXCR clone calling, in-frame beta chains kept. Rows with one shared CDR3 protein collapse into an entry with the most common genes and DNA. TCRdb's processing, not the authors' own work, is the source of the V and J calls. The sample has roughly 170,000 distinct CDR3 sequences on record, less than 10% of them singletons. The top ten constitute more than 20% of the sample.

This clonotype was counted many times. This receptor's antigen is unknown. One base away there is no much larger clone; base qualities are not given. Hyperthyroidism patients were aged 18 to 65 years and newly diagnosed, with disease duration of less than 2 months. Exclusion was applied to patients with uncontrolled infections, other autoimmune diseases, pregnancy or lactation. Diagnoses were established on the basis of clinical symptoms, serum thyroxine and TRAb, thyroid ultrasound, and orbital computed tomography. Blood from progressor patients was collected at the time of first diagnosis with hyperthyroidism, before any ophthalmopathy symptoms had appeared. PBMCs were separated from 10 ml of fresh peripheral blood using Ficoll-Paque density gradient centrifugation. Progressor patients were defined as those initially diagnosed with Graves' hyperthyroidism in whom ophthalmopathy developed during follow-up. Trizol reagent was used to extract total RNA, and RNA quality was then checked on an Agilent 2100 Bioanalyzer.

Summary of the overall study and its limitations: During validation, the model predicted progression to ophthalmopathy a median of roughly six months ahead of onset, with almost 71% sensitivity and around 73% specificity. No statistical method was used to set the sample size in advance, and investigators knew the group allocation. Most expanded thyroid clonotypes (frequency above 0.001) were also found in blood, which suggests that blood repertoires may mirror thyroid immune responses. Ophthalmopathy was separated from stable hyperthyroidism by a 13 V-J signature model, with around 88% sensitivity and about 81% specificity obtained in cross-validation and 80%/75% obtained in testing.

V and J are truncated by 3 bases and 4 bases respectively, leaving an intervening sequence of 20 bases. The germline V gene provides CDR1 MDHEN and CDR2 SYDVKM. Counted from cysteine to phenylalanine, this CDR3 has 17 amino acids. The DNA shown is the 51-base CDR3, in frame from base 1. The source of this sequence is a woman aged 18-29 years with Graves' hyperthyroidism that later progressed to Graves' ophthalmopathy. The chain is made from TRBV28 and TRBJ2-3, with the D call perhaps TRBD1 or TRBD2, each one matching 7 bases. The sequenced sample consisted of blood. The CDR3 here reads CASSFFQLTGRADTQYF. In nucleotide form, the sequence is TGTGCCAGCAGTTTTTTTCAACTGACAGGGAGGGCAGATACGCAGTATTTT.